The 3 T cell receptor beta chains below were found in one sample sequenced in a study of radiotherapy plus CTLA-4 blockade in lung cancer. TCRdb's table, derived via immunoSEQ multiplex PCR, lists solely in-frame clones and lacks some. The table lists about 49,000 clones, about 88% of them singletons. The material was peripheral blood, obtained from a patient treated with radiotherapy plus ipilimumab. The receptor source for this set is a human donor with non-small cell lung cancer whose response to radiotherapy plus ipilimumab could not be evaluated.

Details on this clone: Additional DNA sequences in this sample encode the identical CDR3. The gene calls are TRBV6-1 and TRBJ2-5; tentative D call: TRBD2 (6 bases). This CDR3 has 14 amino acids. From germline, CDR1 is MNHNS and CDR2 SASEGT. V was cut by 1 base and J by 3 bases, with 9 bases left in between. The CDR3 here is CASSEGTGEETQYF. The CDR3 DNA sequence: TGTGCCAGCAGTGAAGGAACGGGAGAAGAGACCCAGTACTTC.

This chain joins TRBV19 and TRBJ1-3; D is unresolved. Germline assignment: CDR1 LNHDA and CDR2 SQIVND (reference sequence). The V end was cut by 5 bases, the J end by 0 bases, with 11 bases between. The CDR3 is 15 residues long. In DNA form, the CDR3 reads TGTGCCAGTAGTTTGACATTACTCTCTGGAAACACCATATATTTT. Translated, it gives CASSLTLLSGNTIYF.

CDR3: CASSPGQVNPTRYNEQFF. The CDR3 nucleotides are TGTGCCAGCAGTCCGGGACAGGTGAACCCTACACGGTACAATGAGCAGTTCTTC. This chain links TRBV28 with TRBJ2-1; TRBD1 matches at 8 bases. This CDR3 has 18 residues. The germline CDR1 and CDR2 sequences are MDHEN and SYDVKM. J lost 4 bases, V lost 5 bases, and 16 bases had no gene match.